Following are 22 T cell receptor beta chains from one sample sequenced in a study of T cells in Graves' hyperthyroidism and ophthalmopathy. The investigators amplified TCR beta CDR3 regions from RNA transcripts. The HTBI primer set drove a first-round RT-PCR of the TCR CDR3. MiXCR, run by TCRdb on the multiplex PCR reads, gives a single entry per CDR3 protein. Of around 610,000 distinct CDR3 sequences in the sample, approximately 15% were seen once. Input material: blood. The receptors were gathered from a woman aged 40-49 years with Graves' ophthalmopathy.

This clonotype was seen ten or more times. The V call is TRBV11-2, the J call TRBJ2-7; D assignment may be TRBD1 or TRBD2 (5 bases each). The CDR3 is 14 amino acids. Germline CDR1 is SGHAT and CDR2 is FQNNGV. The germline V and J ends were trimmed by 3 bases and 3 bases, with 12 bases remaining between them. This chain's CDR3 is CASSFRDRHYEQYF. The DNA of the CDR3 is TGTGCCAGCAGCTTTCGGGACCGGCACTACGAGCAGTACTTC.

The table lists this clonotype with many counts. One end of the junction fails to match germline, which may point to a read error. The DNA for the CDR3 is TGCGCCAGCAGCTTGACTTACTCCCACGAGCAGTACTTC. It codes for CASSLTYSHEQYF. The chain links TRBV5-1 to TRBJ2-7; D unclear. The germline gives CDR1 SGHRS, CDR2 YFSETQ. The CDR3 loop spans 13 amino acids.

About this clonotype: This may be a read error: a much more frequent sequence differs by one nucleotide. The J gene is TRBJ1-2, the V gene TRBV6-1, with unresolved D. V lost 6 bases to trimming and J lost 2 bases, with 7 bases between them. Germline V gene data show CDR1 as MNHNS and CDR2 as SASEGT. The CDR3 is 12 amino acids. In DNA form, the CDR3 reads TGTGCCAGCAGAGGAGAGAACTATGGCTACACCTTC. Translating it yields CASRGENYGYTF.

Many counts were recorded for this clonotype. V gene TRBV24-1 combines with J gene TRBJ2-2; weak D call: TRBD1 (5 bases). Germline V gives CDR1 KGHDR, CDR2 SFDVKD. The ends were cut back, 0 bases at V and 1 base at J, with 8 bases in the middle. This CDR3 comprises 16 residues. In DNA form, the CDR3 reads TGTGCCACCAGTGATTTGCCCCAGGGGAACACCGGGGAGCTGTTTTTT. It is translated as CATSDLPQGNTGELFF.

The chain couples TRBV18 to TRBJ2-2; 8 nucleotides line up with TRBD2. The CDR3 is 21 residues long. Losses at the gene ends were 3 bases for V and 3 bases for J; bases not matched to a gene: 21. Germline CDR1 and CDR2: KGHSH and LQKENI. CDR3 bases: TGTGCCAGCTCACCGGTCATCATTCGAGTCGGGACTAGGGGACACACCGGGGAGCTGTTTTTT. Protein sequence: CASSPVIIRVGTRGHTGELFF.

The sample holds many counts of this clonotype. V usage is TRBV20-1 and J usage is TRBJ1-5; no firm D call. In germline, CDR1 is DFQATT, CDR2 SNEGSKA (reference sequence). Trimming cost V 6 bases and J 3 bases, with 9 bases left between them. This CDR3 is 12 amino acids long. The CDR3 here is CSAGRYNQPQHF. CDR3 in DNA: TGCAGTGCCGGACGGTACAATCAGCCCCAGCATTTT.

This clonotype appeared many times. This rearrangement joins TRBV12-3 or TRBV12-4 to TRBJ1-2, with D hard to call. Trimming left V 5 bases short and J 5 bases short, with 9 bases between. The length of the CDR3 is 12 residues. CDR3 in DNA: TGTGCCAGCAGTGTTTCAGCTTATGGCTACACCTTC. Protein product: CASSVSAYGYTF.

This clonotype was counted ten times or more. This chain links TRBV28 with TRBJ1-1; D is possibly TRBD1 (5 bases). The CDR3 runs to 13 residues. Germline values: CDR1 MDHEN, CDR2 SYDVKM. The V and J ends lost 6 bases and 7 bases respectively, with 15 bases between them. The CDR3 loop is CASRTQGSVEAFF. In DNA, the CDR3 is TGTGCCAGCAGGACCCAGGGCAGCGTTGAAGCTTTCTTT.

This clonotype was found a few times. The V gene is TRBV19, the J gene TRBJ1-6, with D possibly being TRBD1 (5 bases). Germline V gene sequence: CDR1 LNHDA, CDR2 SQIVND (reference sequence). Trimming cost V 10 bases and J 5 bases, with 15 bases left between them. The length of the CDR3 is 14 residues. The CDR3, as DNA: TGTGCCACCGGGTTCCGAGGGGATAATTCACCCCTCCACTTT. Amino acid sequence: CATGFRGDNSPLHF.

This clonotype was recorded many times. The genes are TRBV19 and TRBJ1-5; possibly TRBD1 for D (5 bases). Germline lookup yields CDR1 LNHDA and CDR2 SQIVND (reference sequence). The CDR3 is made up of 13 amino acids. The V gene lost 4 bases and the J gene lost 5 bases, with 9 bases spanning the gap. CDR3 coding DNA: TGTGCCAGTAGTAGCGACAGTGATCAGCCCCAGCATTTT. Translated: CASSSDSDQPQHF.

This clonotype showed up just a few times. The chain employs TRBV12-3 or TRBV12-4 and TRBJ1-6; TRBD1 might be the D (6 bases). This CDR3 is 13 amino acids long. V lost 6 bases, J lost 11 bases, and 14 bases lay in between. The CDR3 DNA follows: TGTGCCAGCAGCGATTGGAACAGGGCACCCCTCCACTTT. Protein: CASSDWNRAPLHF.

This clonotype occurred many times. V is TRBV6-1 and J is TRBJ1-1, with 7 bases that match TRBD1. Per the germline V gene, CDR1 is MNHNS and CDR2 is SASEGT. With V trimmed by 4 bases and J by 6 bases, 5 bases remained unmatched. The CDR3 has 13 residues. The DNA of the CDR3 is TGTGCCAGCAGTGCCGAGGGACAGCCTGAAGCTTTCTTT. Translating gives CASSAEGQPEAFF.

This chain links TRBV20-1 with TRBJ2-2, with 9 bases that match TRBD2. After removal of 3 bases from V and 7 bases from J, the junction contained 6 bases not matched to a gene. This CDR3 has 14 residues. Germline V gives CDR1 DFQATT, CDR2 SNEGSKA (reference sequence). The CDR3 DNA reads as TGCAGTGCTAGGCGGGAGGGCCACGGCGGGGAGCTGTTTTTT. Translating it yields CSARREGHGGELFF.

The table lists this clonotype with many counts. V and J are TRBV6-1 and TRBJ1-5, with D unresolved. The CDR3 has 15 amino acids. Trimming removed 0 bases from V and 7 bases from J, with 13 bases in between. Germline V gene sequence: CDR1 MNHNS, CDR2 SASEGT. DNA of the CDR3: TGTGCCAGCAGTGAAGCAGGCAGTTCTTGGCAGCCCCAGCATTTT. Protein sequence: CASSEAGSSWQPQHF.

The chain recombines TRBV29-1 with TRBJ2-2; a possible D gene is TRBD2 (7 bases). The CDR3 is 16 amino acids. V lost 5 bases and J 6 bases, leaving 22 bases between the germline ends. Germline V CDR1 and CDR2: SQVTM, ANQGSEA. The DNA for the CDR3 is TGCAGCGTTCGCTTCGGGGGGCGAGGTTCGGCCGGGGAGCTGTTTTTT. Translated: CSVRFGGRGSAGELFF.

This clonotype appeared many times. The chain employs TRBV5-1 and TRBJ2-5; perhaps TRBD1 as D (6 bases). Germline V gives CDR1 SGHRS, CDR2 YFSETQ. This CDR3 has 14 amino acids. V was cut by 4 bases and J by 1 base, with 11 bases left in between. The CDR3 reads CASSGGYGQETQYF. The CDR3, as DNA: TGCGCCAGCAGCGGGGGCTACGGCCAAGAGACCCAGTACTTC.

The J gene is TRBJ1-2, the V gene TRBV29-1, with D possibly matching TRBD1 (5 bases). CDR1 SQVTM and CDR2 ANQGSEA come from the germline V gene. V was clipped by 5 bases and J by 2 bases, with 9 bases between them. CDR3 size: 12 residues. The CDR3 is CSVPDRNYGYTF. CDR3 coding DNA: TGCAGCGTTCCAGACAGAAACTATGGCTACACCTTC.

This clonotype was seen just once. V usage is TRBV2 and J usage is TRBJ1-5; no clear D gene. The CDR3 loop spans 14 amino acids. The germline gives CDR1 SNHLY, CDR2 FYNNEI. The V end lost 3 bases, the J end lost 6 bases, and 12 bases lay between the germline ends. CDR3 nucleotides: TGTGCCAGCAGTGAGTTGGTGAGTAGTCAGCCCCAGCATTTT. Encoded protein: CASSELVSSQPQHF.

This clonotype was seen a few times. A read error may be the cause here, since a much bigger clone is one base away. This sequence joins TRBV12-3 or TRBV12-4 and TRBJ1-1; D remains ambiguous. Between the trimmed V and J ends, which lost 7 bases and 1 base, there was a span of 13 bases. The CDR3 contains 14 residues. The CDR3 DNA reads as TGTGCCAGCACCGGGATGGCCGAGAACACTGAAGCTTTCTTT. Translated: CASTGMAENTEAFF.

The chain couples TRBV6-2 or TRBV6-3 to TRBJ2-2; tentative D call: TRBD2 (5 bases). The CDR3 runs 14 residues. The V gene's germline CDR1 is MNHEY and CDR2 SVGEGT. Trimming cost V 5 bases and J 6 bases, with 13 bases left between them. DNA for the CDR3: TGTGCCAGCAGTCCCTCCGGGGAAGCCGGGGAGCTGTTTTTT. Protein product: CASSPSGEAGELFF.

This clonotype was detected ten times or more. The chain recombines TRBV30 with TRBJ2-7; 7 nucleotides line up with TRBD1. The germline gives CDR1 GTSNPN, CDR2 SVGIG (reference sequence). V was clipped by 2 bases and J by 7 bases; unmatched bases: 8. The CDR3 is 13 residues long. CDR3 loop: CAWSPRDRHEQYF. The CDR3 DNA reads TGTGCCTGGAGTCCCCGGGACAGACATGAGCAGTACTTC.

The gene calls are TRBV11-3 and TRBJ1-2; TRBD1 might be the D (6 bases). V lost 2 bases and J 4 bases, leaving 17 bases between the germline ends. The CDR3 is 16 residues long. Germline CDR1 is SGHNT and CDR2 is YENEEA. CDR3 nucleotides: TGTGCCAGCAGCTTAAGGGGGACGGTCATGGGCTATGGCTACACCTTC. Protein sequence: CASSLRGTVMGYGYTF.